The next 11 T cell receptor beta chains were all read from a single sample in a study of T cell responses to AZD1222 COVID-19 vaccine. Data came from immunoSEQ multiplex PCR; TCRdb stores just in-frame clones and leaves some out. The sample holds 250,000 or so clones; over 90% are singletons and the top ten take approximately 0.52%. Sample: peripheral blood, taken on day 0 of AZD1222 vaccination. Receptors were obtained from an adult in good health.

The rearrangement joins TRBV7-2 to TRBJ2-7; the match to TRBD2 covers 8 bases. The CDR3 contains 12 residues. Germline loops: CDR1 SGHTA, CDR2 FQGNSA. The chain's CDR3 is CASMSGRYEQYF. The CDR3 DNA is TGTGCGTCTATGAGCGGGAGATACGAGCAGTACTTC.

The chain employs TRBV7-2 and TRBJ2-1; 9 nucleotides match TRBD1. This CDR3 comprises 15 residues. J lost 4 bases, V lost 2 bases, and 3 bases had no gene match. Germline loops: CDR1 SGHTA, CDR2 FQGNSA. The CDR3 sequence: CASSLTGGYYNEQFF. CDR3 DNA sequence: TGTGCCAGCAGCTTAACAGGGGGCTATTACAATGAGCAGTTCTTC.

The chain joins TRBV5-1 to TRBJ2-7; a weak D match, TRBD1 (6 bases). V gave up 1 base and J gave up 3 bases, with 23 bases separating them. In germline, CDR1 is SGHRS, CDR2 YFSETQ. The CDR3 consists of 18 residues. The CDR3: CASSLYPLRDKLFYEQYF. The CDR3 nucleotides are TGCGCCAGCAGCTTGTACCCTCTCCGGGACAAACTCTTCTACGAGCAGTACTTC.

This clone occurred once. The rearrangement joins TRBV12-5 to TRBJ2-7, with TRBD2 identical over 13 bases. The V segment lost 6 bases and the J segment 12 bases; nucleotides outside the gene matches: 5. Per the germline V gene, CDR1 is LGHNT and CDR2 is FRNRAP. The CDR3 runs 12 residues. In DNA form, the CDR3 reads TGTGCTAGTGGCCTGACTAGCGGGAGGTTGTACTTC. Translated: CASGLTSGRLYF.

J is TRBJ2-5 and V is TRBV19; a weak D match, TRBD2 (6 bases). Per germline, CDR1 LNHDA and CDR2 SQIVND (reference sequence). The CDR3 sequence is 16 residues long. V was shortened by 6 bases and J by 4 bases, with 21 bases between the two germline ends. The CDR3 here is CASSLTLGGGVETQYF. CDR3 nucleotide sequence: TGTGCCAGTAGCCTAACCCTGGGCGGAGGGGTAGAGACCCAGTACTTC.

CDR3 residues: CASSPPGSRAGPTTDTQYF. The CDR3 DNA follows: TGTGCCAGCAGCCCACCCGGTTCGAGAGCTGGACCAACCACAGATACGCAGTATTTT. The chain recombines TRBV5-4 with TRBJ2-3; D is ambiguous. Per the germline V gene, CDR1 is SGHNT and CDR2 is YYREEE (reference sequence). Trimming left V 4 bases short and J 2 bases short, with 26 bases between. The CDR3 runs 19 residues.

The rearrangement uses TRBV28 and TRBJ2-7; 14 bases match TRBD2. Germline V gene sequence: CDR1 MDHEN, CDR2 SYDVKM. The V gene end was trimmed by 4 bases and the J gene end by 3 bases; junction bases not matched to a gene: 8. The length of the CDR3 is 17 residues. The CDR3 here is CASSSPGTSGSSYEQYF. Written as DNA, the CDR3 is TGTGCCAGCAGTTCCCCCGGGACTAGCGGGAGCAGCTACGAGCAGTACTTC.

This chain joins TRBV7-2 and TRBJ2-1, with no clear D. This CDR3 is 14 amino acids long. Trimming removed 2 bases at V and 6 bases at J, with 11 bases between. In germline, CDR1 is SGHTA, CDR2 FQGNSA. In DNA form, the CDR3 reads TGTGCCAGCAGCTTAATTGGCTCTCCCAATGAGCAGTTCTTC. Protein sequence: CASSLIGSPNEQFF.

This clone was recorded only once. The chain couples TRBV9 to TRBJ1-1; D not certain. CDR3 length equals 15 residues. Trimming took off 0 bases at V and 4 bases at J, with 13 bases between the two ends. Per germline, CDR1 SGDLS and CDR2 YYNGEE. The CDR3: CASSVDGVVGTEAFF. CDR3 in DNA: TGTGCCAGCAGCGTAGACGGGGTGGTGGGCACTGAAGCTTTCTTT.

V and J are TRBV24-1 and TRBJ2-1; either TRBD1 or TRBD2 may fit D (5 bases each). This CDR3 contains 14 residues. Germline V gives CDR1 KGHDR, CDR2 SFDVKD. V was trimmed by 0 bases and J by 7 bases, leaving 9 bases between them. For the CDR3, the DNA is TGTGCCACCAGTGATTTGCCGGGGCGAAATGAGCAGTTCTTC. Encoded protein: CATSDLPGRNEQFF.

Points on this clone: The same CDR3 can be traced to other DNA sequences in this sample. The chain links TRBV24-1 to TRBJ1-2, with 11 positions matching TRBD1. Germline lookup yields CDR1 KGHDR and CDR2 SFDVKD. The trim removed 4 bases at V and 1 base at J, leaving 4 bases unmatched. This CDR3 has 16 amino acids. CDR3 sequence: CATSDSGTGGNYGYTF. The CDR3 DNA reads TGTGCCACCAGTGACTCCGGGACAGGGGGTAACTATGGCTACACCTTC.